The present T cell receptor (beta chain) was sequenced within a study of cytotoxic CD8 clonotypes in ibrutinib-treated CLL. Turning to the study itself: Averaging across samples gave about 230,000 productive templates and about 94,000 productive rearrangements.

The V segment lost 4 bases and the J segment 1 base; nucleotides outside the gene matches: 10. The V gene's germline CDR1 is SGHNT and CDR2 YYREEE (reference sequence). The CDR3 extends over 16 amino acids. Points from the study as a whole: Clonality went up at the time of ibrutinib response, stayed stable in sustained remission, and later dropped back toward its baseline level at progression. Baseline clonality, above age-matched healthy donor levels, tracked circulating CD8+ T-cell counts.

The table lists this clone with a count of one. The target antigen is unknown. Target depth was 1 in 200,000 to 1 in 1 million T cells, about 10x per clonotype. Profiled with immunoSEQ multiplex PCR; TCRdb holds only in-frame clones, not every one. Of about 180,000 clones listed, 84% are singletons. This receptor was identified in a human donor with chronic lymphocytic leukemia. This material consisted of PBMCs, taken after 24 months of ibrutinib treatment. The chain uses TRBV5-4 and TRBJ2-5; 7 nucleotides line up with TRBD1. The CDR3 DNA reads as TGTGCCAGCAGCCGACAACCGACAGGGTTCCAAGAGACCCAGTACTTC. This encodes CASSRQPTGFQETQYF.